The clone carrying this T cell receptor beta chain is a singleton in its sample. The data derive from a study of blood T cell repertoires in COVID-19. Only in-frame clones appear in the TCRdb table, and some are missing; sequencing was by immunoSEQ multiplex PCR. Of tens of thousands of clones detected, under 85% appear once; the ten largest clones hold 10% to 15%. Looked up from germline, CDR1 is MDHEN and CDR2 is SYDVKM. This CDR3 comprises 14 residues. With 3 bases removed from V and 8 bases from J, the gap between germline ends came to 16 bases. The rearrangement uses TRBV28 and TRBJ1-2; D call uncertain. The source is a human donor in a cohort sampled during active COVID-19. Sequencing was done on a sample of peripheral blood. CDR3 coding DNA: TGTGCCAGCAGTTTGTACGCGCCTGGCGGGGGCTACACCTTC. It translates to CASSLYAPGGGYTF.